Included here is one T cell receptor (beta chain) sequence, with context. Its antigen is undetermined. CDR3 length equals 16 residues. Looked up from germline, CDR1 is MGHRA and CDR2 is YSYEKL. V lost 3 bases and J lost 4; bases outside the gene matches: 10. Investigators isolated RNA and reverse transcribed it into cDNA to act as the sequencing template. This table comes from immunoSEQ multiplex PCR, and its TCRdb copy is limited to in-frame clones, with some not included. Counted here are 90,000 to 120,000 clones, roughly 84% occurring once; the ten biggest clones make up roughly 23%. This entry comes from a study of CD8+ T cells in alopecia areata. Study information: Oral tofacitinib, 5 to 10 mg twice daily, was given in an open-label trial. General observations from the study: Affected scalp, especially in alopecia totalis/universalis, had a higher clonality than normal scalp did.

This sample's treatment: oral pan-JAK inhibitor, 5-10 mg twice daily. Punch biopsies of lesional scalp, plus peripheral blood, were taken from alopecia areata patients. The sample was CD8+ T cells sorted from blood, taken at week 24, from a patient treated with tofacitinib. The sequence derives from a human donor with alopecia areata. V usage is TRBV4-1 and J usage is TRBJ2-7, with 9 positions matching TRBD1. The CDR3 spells CASSHPGTGNIYEQYF. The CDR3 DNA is TGCGCCAGCAGCCATCCGGGGACAGGGAATATATACGAGCAGTACTTC.